Sequencing of this T cell receptor beta chain was carried out in a study of blood T cell repertoires in COVID-19. For the study at large: There were acute and convalescent COVID-19 samples, and they came from the United States, Italy and Spain. PBMCs, B-cell-depleted T cells, or T cells were the source of the cDNA or gDNA that made up the material.

Authors' analysis steps: Amplification from reference gene primers served as the basis for estimated nucleated cell counts. TCRdb's table, derived via immunoSEQ multiplex PCR, lists solely in-frame clones and lacks some. The V and J calls and clone size are taken from that table; D and trimming were inferred from the DNA. The sample shows about 54,000 clones, less than 90% of them seen only once. The CDR3 has 16 amino acids. The V gene lost 4 bases and the J gene lost 0 bases, with 14 bases spanning the gap. The germline gives CDR1 LNHDA, CDR2 SQIVND (reference sequence). Sequencing was performed on peripheral blood. The V call is TRBV19, the J call TRBJ2-3, with a possible D match to TRBD1 (6 bases). The receptor's source is a man aged 50 or older with acute or convalescent COVID-19. The CDR3 DNA is TGTGCCAGTAGTACAGGGACAAGGTCTAGCACAGATACGCAGTATTTT. Translation gives CASSTGTRSSTDTQYF.